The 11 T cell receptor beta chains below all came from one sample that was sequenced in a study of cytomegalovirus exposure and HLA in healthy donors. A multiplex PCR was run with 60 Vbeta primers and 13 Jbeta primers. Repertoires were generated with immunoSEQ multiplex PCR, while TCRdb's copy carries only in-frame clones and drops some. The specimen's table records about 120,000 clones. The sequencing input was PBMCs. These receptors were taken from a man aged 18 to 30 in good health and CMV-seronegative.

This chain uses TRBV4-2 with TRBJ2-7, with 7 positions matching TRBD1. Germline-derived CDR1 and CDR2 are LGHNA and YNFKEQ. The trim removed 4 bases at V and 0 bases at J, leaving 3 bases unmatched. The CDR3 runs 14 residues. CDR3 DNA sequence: TGTGCCAGCAGCCTGGGACAGAGCTCCTACGAGCAGTACTTC. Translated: CASSLGQSSYEQYF.

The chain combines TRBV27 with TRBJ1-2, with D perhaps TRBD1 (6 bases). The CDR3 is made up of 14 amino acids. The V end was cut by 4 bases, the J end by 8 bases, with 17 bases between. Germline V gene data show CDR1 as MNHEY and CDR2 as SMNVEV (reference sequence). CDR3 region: CASSSTGLSRGYTF. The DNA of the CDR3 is TGTGCCAGCAGTTCAACAGGGTTATCGCGAGGCTACACCTTC.

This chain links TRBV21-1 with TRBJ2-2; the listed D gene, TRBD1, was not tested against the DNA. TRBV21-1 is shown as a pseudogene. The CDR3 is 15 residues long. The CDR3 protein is CAPRGDRVLAGELFF. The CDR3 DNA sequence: TGTGCCCCCCGGGGGGACAGGGTGTTGGCCGGGGAGCTGTTTTTT.

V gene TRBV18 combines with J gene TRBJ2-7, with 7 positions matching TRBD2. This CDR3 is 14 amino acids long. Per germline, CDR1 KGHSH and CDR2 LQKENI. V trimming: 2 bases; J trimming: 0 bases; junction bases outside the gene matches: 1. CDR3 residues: CASSPGEGSYEQYF. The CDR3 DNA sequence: TGTGCCAGCTCACCAGGGGAGGGCTCCTACGAGCAGTACTTC.

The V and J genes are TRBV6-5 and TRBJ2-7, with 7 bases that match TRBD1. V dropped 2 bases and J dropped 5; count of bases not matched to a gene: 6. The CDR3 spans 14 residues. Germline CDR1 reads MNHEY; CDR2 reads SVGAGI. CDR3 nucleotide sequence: TGTGCCAGCAGTTACCGGGACAGAACCCACGAGCAGTACTTC. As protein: CASSYRDRTHEQYF.

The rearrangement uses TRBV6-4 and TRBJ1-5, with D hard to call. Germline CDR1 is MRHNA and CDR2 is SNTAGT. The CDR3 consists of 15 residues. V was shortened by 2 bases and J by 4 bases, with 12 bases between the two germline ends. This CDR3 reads CASSDEEGGNQPQHF. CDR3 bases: TGTGCCAGCAGTGACGAAGAGGGAGGAAATCAGCCCCAGCATTTT.

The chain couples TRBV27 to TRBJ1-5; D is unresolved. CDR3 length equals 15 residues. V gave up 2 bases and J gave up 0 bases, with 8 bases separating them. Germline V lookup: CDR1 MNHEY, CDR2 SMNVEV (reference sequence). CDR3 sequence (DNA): TGTGCCAGCAGTTTAAACGTCTATAGCAATCAGCCCCAGCATTTT. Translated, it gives CASSLNVYSNQPQHF.

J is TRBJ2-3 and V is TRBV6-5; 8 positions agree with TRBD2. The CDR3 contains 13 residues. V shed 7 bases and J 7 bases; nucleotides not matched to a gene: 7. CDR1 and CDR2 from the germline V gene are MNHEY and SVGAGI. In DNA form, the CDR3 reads TGTGCCAGCACCCCCGGGGGGGCCTATACGCAGTATTTT. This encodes CASTPGGAYTQYF.

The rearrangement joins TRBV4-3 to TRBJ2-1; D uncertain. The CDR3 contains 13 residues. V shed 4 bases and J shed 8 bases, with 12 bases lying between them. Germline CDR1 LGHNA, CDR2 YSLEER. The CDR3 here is CASSRAPLDEQFF. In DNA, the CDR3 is TGCGCCAGCAGCCGGGCCCCATTGGATGAGCAGTTCTTC.

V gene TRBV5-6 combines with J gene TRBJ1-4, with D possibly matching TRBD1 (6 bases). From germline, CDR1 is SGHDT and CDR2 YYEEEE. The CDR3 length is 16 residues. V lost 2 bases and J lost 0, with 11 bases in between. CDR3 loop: CASSFRQVATNEKLFF. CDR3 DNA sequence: TGTGCCAGCAGCTTCCGACAGGTTGCAACTAATGAAAAACTGTTTTTT. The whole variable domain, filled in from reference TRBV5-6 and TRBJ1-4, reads DAGVTQSPTHLIKTRGQQVTLRCSPKSGHDTVSWYQQALGQGPQFIFQYYEEEERQRGNFPDRFSGHQFPNYSSELNVNALLLGDSALYLCASSFRQVATNEKLFFGSGTQLSVL.

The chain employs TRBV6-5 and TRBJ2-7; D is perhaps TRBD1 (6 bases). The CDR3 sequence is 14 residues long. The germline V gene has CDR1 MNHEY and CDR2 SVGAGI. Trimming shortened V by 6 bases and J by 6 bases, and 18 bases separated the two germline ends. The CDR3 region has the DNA TGTGCCAGCAGAGACGACAGGAAAAGCAGCGAGCAGTACTTC. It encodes CASRDDRKSSEQYF.